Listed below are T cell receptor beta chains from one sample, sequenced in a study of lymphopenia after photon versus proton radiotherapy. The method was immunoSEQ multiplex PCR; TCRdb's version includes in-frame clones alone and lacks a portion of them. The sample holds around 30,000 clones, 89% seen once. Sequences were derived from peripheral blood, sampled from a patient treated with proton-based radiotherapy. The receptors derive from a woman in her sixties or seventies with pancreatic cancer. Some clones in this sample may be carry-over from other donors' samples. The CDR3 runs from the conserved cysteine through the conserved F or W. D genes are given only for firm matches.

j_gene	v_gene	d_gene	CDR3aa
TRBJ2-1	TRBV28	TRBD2	CATLAGGVYNEQFF
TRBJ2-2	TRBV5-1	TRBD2	CASGLISSGTNTGELFF
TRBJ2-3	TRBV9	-	CASSKLHTDTQYF
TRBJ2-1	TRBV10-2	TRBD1	CASSRGQGTYNEQFF
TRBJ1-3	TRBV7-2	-	CASSPEGLNTGNTIYF
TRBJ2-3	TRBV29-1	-	CSVDSWRVTDTQYF
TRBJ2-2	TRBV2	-	CASSSGNTGELFF
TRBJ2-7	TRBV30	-	CAWSIKQTHYEQYF
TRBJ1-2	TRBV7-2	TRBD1	CASSTGENYGYTF
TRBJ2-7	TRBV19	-	CASSIQTGSEQYF
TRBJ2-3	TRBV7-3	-	CASSSTGTSITDTQYF
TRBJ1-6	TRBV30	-	CAWSQGGNSPLHF
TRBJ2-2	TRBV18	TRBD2	CASSPPILAGAGELFF